The present entry profiles one TCR beta chain with its context. Germline loops: CDR1 SQVTM, CDR2 ANQGSEA. The CDR3 runs 12 residues. With 5 bases clipped from V and 6 bases from J, the junction kept 6 bases outside the gene matches. These data originate in a study of blood T cell repertoires in COVID-19. Methods used by the authors: The authors estimated nucleated cell counts from reference gene primer amplification. Libraries were prepared by immunoSEQ multiplex PCR; TCRdb keeps only in-frame clonotypes and omits some of them. D and trimming were read from the DNA, whereas the V and J calls and clone size are those reported in that table. The data contain tens of thousands of clones, roughly 87% of them singletons.

This chain connects TRBV29-1 to TRBJ1-1; 7 positions match TRBD1. This clonotype was sampled from a male donor with acute or convalescent COVID-19. Sequenced: peripheral blood. This CDR3 is CSVNTGVAEAFF. The CDR3 DNA follows: TGCAGCGTTAACACAGGGGTGGCTGAAGCTTTCTTT.